The next 8 T cell receptor beta chains were all read from a single sample in a study of cytomegalovirus exposure and HLA in healthy donors. A multiplex PCR was run with 60 Vbeta primers and 13 Jbeta primers. Generated by immunoSEQ multiplex PCR, the TCRdb table keeps only in-frame clones and is missing some. The table lists approximately 110,000 clones, 70% to 80% of them singletons. Sequenced: PBMCs. The receptor set was obtained from a woman aged 18-29 years in good health and CMV-seropositive.

This chain uses TRBV11-3 with TRBJ2-2; 8 nucleotides line up with TRBD2. The V gene end was trimmed by 2 bases and the J gene end by 7 bases; junction bases not matched to a gene: 15. The CDR3 runs 18 residues. Germline V gene data show CDR1 as SGHNT and CDR2 as YENEEA. CDR3 coding DNA: TGTGCCAGCAGCTTATTCGGGCGTAGCGGGATAGGTAGCGGGGAGCTGTTTTTT. It yields the protein CASSLFGRSGIGSGELFF.

This chain connects TRBV27 to TRBJ1-2; TRBD1 matches at 7 bases. CDR1 is MNHEY, CDR2 SMNVEV, per germline (reference sequence). The V gene end was trimmed by 2 bases and the J gene end by 5 bases; junction bases not matched to a gene: 2. The CDR3 spans 13 residues. The CDR3 DNA reads as TGTGCCAGCAGTTTAGTCAGGGGGTATGGCTACACCTTC. Protein: CASSLVRGYGYTF.

The V gene is TRBV7-9, the J gene TRBJ2-7; the D gene is possibly TRBD2 (6 bases). The germline CDR1 and CDR2 sequences are SEHNR and FQNEAQ (reference sequence). V lost 1 base and J lost 4, with 8 bases in between. The CDR3 consists of 13 residues. CDR3 coding DNA: TGTGCCAGCAGCTTAGGGGACTGGTACGAGCAGTACTTC. It encodes CASSLGDWYEQYF.

J is TRBJ2-2 and V is TRBV6-5, with 10 bases fitting TRBD2. The CDR3 loop spans 14 amino acids. The germline V gene has CDR1 MNHEY and CDR2 SVGAGI. Trimming cost V 5 bases and J 7 bases; bases outside gene matches: 4. CDR3 sequence (DNA): TGTGCCAGCAGTCTAGCGGGAGAGAACGGGGAGCTGTTTTTT. Protein: CASSLAGENGELFF.

A note on this clone: Other DNA sequences in the sample encode the same CDR3. This rearrangement joins TRBV5-1 to TRBJ2-2, with D perhaps matching TRBD2 (5 bases). CDR1 SGHRS and CDR2 YFSETQ come from the germline V gene. V lost 0 bases, J lost 5 bases, and 5 bases lay in between. The CDR3 contains 13 residues. The CDR3 DNA is TGCGCCAGCAGCTTGGGCGGGACCGGGGAGCTGTTTTTT. Its protein product is CASSLGGTGELFF.

The rearrangement uses TRBV11-2 and TRBJ2-7, with 11 bases lining up with TRBD1. The germline gives CDR1 SGHAT, CDR2 FQNNGV. The CDR3 has 14 residues. The V and J ends lost 4 bases and 6 bases, in that order; junction bases with no gene match: 5. Written as DNA, the CDR3 is TGTGCCAGCAGCTCCCGGACAGGGGGCGGCGAGCAGTACTTC. Its translation is CASSSRTGGGEQYF.

The genes are TRBV6-6 and TRBJ1-5; D perhaps matches TRBD1 (6 bases). Trimming took 2 bases from V and 7 from J, leaving 12 bases between them. The CDR3 has 14 amino acids. Germline CDR1 and CDR2: MNHNY and SVGAGI (reference sequence). The CDR3 bases are TGTGCCAGCAGTTACACTCAGGGGAAGCAGCCCCAGCATTTT. Translating it yields CASSYTQGKQPQHF.

The J gene is TRBJ1-4, the V gene TRBV5-1; perhaps TRBD1 as D (5 bases). Trimming took off 5 bases at V and 3 bases at J, with 14 bases between the two ends. CDR3 length: 15 residues. CDR1 and CDR2 from the germline V gene are SGHRS and YFSETQ. The CDR3 bases are TGCGCCAGCAGATTAGACAGTTTTTCTAATGAAAAACTGTTTTTT. Residues: CASRLDSFSNEKLFF.